These T cell receptor beta chains were read from a single sample in a study of spatial heterogeneity in lung cancer. MiXCR, run by TCRdb on the 5' RACE reads, gives a single entry per CDR3 protein. Among around 20,000 distinct CDR3 sequences listed, roughly 7.5% were seen once. Source: lung tumor tissue, taken at surgery. These receptors were collected from a male donor with early-stage non-small cell lung cancer. CDR3s include the opening cysteine and the closing phenylalanine or tryptophan. A D gene is named only where the DNA matches it firmly. Clone size is given for some rows only: seen once, a few or many times, or a class if the clone is expanded.

TRBV5-1,TRBD2,TRBJ2-5,many,CASSPLAGSQETQYF,TGCGCCAGCAGCCCACTAGCGGGGAGTCAAGAGACCCAGTACTTC
TRBV28,NA,TRBJ1-6,NA,CASSFEFTSYNSPLHF,TGTGCCAGCAGTTTCGAGTTTACCTCCTATAATTCACCCCTCCACTTT
TRBV14,TRBD1,TRBJ2-7,many,CASSQSGTGFEQYF,TGTGCCAGCAGCCAATCTGGGACAGGGTTCGAGCAGTACTTC
TRBV20-1,NA,TRBJ1-1,NA,CSAKPLGGGSNTEAFF,TGCAGTGCCAAACCCCTGGGCGGGGGTTCGAACACTGAAGCTTTCTTT
TRBV7-9,NA,TRBJ2-2,NA,CASSLDGSTGELFF,TGTGCCAGCAGCTTAGACGGTTCCACCGGGGAGCTGTTTTTT
TRBV12-3/TRBV12-4,TRBD1,TRBJ1-4,many,CASSPQTGADEKLFF,TGTGCCAGCAGTCCCCAGACAGGGGCCGATGAAAAACTGTTTTTT
TRBV7-9,TRBD1,TRBJ2-2,NA,CASSPTGGKNPGELFF,TGTGCCAGCAGCCCTACAGGGGGCAAGAATCCCGGGGAGCTGTTTTTT
TRBV27,NA,TRBJ2-5,NA,CASSWAGGQETQYF,TGTGCCAGCAGTTGGGCCGGGGGCCAAGAGACCCAGTACTTC
TRBV30,TRBD1,TRBJ1-3,many,CAWNRGDSGNTIYF,TGTGCCTGGAACAGGGGAGACTCTGGAAACACCATATATTTT
TRBV5-5,TRBD2,TRBJ2-2,many,CASSLLAGYFAGELFF,TGTGCCAGCAGTTTACTAGCGGGGTATTTTGCCGGGGAGCTGTTTTTT
TRBV7-2,TRBD2,TRBJ2-5,many,CASSLSRLAGEETQYF,TGTGCCAGCAGCTTATCGAGACTAGCGGGTGAGGAGACCCAGTACTTC
TRBV7-9,NA,TRBJ1-3,many,CASSLHGRSSGNTIYF,TGTGCCAGCAGCTTACATGGCAGGAGCTCTGGAAACACCATATATTTT
TRBV7-3,TRBD2,TRBJ2-1,NA,CASSLSPGGPYEQFF,TGTGCCAGCAGCTTATCACCGGGGGGGCCCTATGAGCAGTTCTTC
TRBV7-2,NA,TRBJ2-3,few,CASSLTRATDTQYF,TGTGCCAGCAGCTTAACCCGGGCCACAGATACGCAGTATTTT
TRBV6-4,TRBD2,TRBJ2-3,NA,CASTPTSGGGDTQYF,TGTGCCTCCACCCCTACTAGCGGGGGAGGAGATACGCAGTATTTT
TRBV14,TRBD1,TRBJ1-1,many,CASSQDRVRTEAFF,TGTGCCAGCAGCCAGGACAGGGTACGCACTGAAGCTTTCTTT
TRBV19,NA,TRBJ2-1,NA,CASSSGPFGNEQFF,TGTGCCAGTAGTTCGGGACCTTTCGGCAATGAGCAGTTCTTC
TRBV12-3/TRBV12-4,NA,TRBJ1-3,few,CASLRGSGNTIYF,TGTGCCAGCCTACGAGGCTCTGGAAACACCATATATTTT